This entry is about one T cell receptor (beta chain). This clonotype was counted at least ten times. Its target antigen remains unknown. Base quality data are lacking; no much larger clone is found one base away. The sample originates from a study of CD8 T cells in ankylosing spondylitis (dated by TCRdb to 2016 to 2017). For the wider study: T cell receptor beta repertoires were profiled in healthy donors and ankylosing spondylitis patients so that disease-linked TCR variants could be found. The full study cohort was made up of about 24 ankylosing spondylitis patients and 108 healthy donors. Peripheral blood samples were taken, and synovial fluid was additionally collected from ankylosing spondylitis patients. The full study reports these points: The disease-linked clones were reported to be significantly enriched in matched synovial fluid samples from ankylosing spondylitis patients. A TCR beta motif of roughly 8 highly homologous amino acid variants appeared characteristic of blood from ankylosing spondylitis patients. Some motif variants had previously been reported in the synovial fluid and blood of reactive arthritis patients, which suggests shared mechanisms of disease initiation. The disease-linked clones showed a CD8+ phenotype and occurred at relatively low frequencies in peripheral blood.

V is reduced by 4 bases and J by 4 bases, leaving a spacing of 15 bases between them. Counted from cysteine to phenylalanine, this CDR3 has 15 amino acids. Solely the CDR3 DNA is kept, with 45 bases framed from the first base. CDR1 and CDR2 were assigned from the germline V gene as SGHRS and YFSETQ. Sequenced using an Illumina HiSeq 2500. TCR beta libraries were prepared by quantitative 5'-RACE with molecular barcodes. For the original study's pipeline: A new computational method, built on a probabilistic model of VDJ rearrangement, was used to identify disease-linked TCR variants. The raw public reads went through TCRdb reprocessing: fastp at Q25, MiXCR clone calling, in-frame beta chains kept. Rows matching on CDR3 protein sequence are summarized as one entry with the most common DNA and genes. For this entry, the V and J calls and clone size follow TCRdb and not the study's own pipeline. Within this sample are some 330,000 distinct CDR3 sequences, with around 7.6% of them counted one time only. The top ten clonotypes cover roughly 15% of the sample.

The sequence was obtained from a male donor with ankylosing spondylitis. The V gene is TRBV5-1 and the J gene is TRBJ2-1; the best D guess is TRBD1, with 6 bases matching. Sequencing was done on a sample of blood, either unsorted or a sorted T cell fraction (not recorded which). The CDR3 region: CASSPTGSLYNEQFF. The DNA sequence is TGCGCCAGCAGCCCCACAGGGTCCCTTTACAATGAGCAGTTCTTC.